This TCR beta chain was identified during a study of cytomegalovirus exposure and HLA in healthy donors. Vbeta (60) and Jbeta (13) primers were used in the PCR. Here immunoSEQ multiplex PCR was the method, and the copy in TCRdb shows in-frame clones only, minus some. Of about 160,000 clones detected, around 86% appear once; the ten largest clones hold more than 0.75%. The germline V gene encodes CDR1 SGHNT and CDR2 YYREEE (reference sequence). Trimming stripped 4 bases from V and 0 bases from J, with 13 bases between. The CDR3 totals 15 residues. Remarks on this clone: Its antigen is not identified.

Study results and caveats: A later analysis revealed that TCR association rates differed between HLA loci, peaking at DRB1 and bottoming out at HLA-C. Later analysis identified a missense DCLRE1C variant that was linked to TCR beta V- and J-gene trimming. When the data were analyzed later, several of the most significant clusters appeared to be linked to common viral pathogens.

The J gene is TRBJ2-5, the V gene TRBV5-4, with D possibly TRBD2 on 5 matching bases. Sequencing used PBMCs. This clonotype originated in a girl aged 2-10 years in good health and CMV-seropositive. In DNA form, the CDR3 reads TGTGCCAGCAGCCCGTCTCGCGGGCACCAAGAGACCCAGTACTTC. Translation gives CASSPSRGHQETQYF.